The 9 T cell receptor beta chains below were found in one sample sequenced in a study of CXCR3-negative and CXCR3-positive naive CD8 T cells. Through 5' RACE with UMI labels, the TRB cDNA libraries were prepared. Following a re-call of the 5' RACE reads, TCRdb has one entry per CDR3 protein and lacks DNA. The sample table sets out about 81,000 distinct CDR3 sequences. The sample taken for sequencing was naive CXCR3- CD8+ T cells from blood. The subset: CD45RO-CCR7+CD27+CD95- naive CD8+ T cells lacking CXCR3 (TNR3-). Receptors were obtained from a human donor in good health. Some clones in this sample may be carry-over from other donors' samples.

The chain couples TRBV29-1 to TRBJ2-7. Germline-derived CDR1 and CDR2 are SQVTM and ANQGSEA. The length of the CDR3 is 12 residues. The CDR3 sequence: CSVEGAAYEQYF.

The chain's CDR3 is CSGDSYNEQFF. This sequence joins TRBV20-1 and TRBJ2-1. CDR3 length equals 11 residues. Germline CDR1 reads DFQATT; CDR2 reads SNEGSKA (reference sequence).

The J gene is TRBJ1-1, the V gene TRBV12-3 or TRBV12-4; the TCRdb D gene call, TRBD1, has no DNA to confirm it. The CDR3 is 15 amino acids. The CDR3 loop reads CASSHWTGTNTEAFF.

CDR3 protein: CATRTGVTEAFF. The chain has TRBV7-9 and TRBJ1-1; TCRdb selects TRBD1, and the lack of DNA leaves this call unchecked. CDR3 length equals 12 residues. Germline CDR1 reads SEHNR; CDR2 reads FQNEAQ (reference sequence).

The rearrangement links TRBV29-1 to TRBJ2-1; the D gene TCRdb calls, TRBD2, cannot be checked with no DNA. Germline CDR1 and CDR2: SQVTM and ANQGSEA. The CDR3 sequence is 16 residues long. CDR3 sequence reads: CSVGGLAGSDPNEQFF.

This chain connects TRBV9 to TRBJ2-7; TCRdb picks TRBD1, but there is no DNA to check that call. The CDR3 is 15 amino acids. The germline V gene encodes CDR1 SGDLS and CDR2 YYNGEE. CDR3 loop: CASSPHGTGVYEQYF. The full variable domain, in which reference TRBV9 and TRBJ2-7 provide the parts outside the CDR3, is DSGVTQTPKHLITATGQRVTLRCSPRSGDLSVYWYQQSLDQGLQFLIQYYNGEERAKGNILERFSAQQFPDLHSELNLSSLELGDSALYFCASSPHGTGVYEQYFGPGTRLTVT.

V gene TRBV7-6 combines with J gene TRBJ2-1; the D gene TCRdb calls, TRBD2, cannot be checked with no DNA. CDR1 SGHVS and CDR2 FNYEAQ come from the germline V gene. The CDR3 totals 17 residues. The CDR3 reads CASSFTSVVSSYNEQFF.

The chain carries TRBV27 and TRBJ2-1. Germline assignment: CDR1 MNHEY and CDR2 SMNVEV (reference sequence). The CDR3 consists of 15 residues. CDR3 protein: CASSSDISSYNEQFF.

V and J are TRBV7-8 and TRBJ2-1; with no DNA, the TCRdb D assignment of TRBD1 cannot be verified. This CDR3 region has 16 residues. The germline gives CDR1 SGHVS, CDR2 FQNEAQ. The CDR3 reads CASSSRRTGGSNEQFF.